This record covers a single TCR beta chain. Its antigen is undetermined. The data originate from a study of T cell repertoires in cytomegalovirus infection. Across the study: In the study, CMV epitopes included recently identified HLA-C-restricted and well-studied HLA-B-restricted ones. Matching HLA type and CMV infection were both indicated by public TCR beta signatures. Study-level findings and limits: HLA-C-restricted CMV-specific TCR beta clonotypes prevailed in the ex vivo response.

TCRdb reanalysed the reads using MiXCR and keeps one entry per CDR3 protein. The top ten clones hold about 12% of a sample with around 770,000 distinct CDR3 sequences, roughly 29% of them seen once. V dropped 4 bases and J dropped 7; count of bases not matched to a gene: 4. The germline V gene encodes CDR1 DFQATT and CDR2 SNEGSKA (reference sequence). The CDR3 spans 12 residues. Here the sequenced sample was cultured CD8+ T cells from PBMCs, taken from culture after CMV antigen stimulation. The sequence was obtained from a human donor in good health (CMV status not recorded). Some clones in this sample may be carry-over from other donors' samples. The V call is TRBV20-1, the J call TRBJ1-5; 7 positions match TRBD1. CDR3 sequence reads: CSATTGNQPQHF. The CDR3 DNA reads TGCAGTGCTACGACAGGGAACCAGCCCCAGCATTTT.